The sequence of this T cell receptor (beta chain) was determined in a study of monozygotic twins with inflammatory bowel disease. TCRdb re-called the 5' RACE reads; every CDR3 protein appears as one record, without DNA. This repertoire includes 170,000 or so distinct CDR3 sequences. This CDR3 is built from 14 residues. Germline V gene data show CDR1 as DFQATT and CDR2 as SNEGSKA (reference sequence). The chain recombines TRBV20-1 with TRBJ1-6; TCRdb lists TRBD1, though no DNA is available to test this call. Sequences were obtained from blood. The source of this sequence is a human donor with ulcerative colitis or Crohn's disease, or a healthy co-twin of an affected twin (not recorded which). CDR3: CSASLTGYNSPLHF.